This record looks at one T cell receptor (beta chain) sequence and its context. This specimen belongs to a study of cytomegalovirus exposure and HLA in healthy donors. Study summary: A subsequent analysis reported that the 110 or so validation repertoires were produced on the same platform that had also been used for the 666 first-cohort repertoires.

Profiled with immunoSEQ multiplex PCR; TCRdb holds only in-frame clones, not every one. The sample lists around 160,000 clones, around 81% occurring once. Specimen: PBMCs. The receptor comes from a man under 40 in good health and CMV-seropositive.

The CDR3 nucleotides are TGCGCCAGCAGCCAGGGGACAGGGACACTGGGCACTGAAGCTTTCTTT. The encoded protein is CASSQGTGTLGTEAFF. The chain recombines TRBV4-1 with TRBJ1-1; 9 bases map to TRBD1. This CDR3 contains 16 residues. Germline V gene sequence: CDR1 MGHRA, CDR2 YSYEKL. J was trimmed by 4 bases and V by 3 bases; bases with no gene match: 9.